These T cell receptor beta chains were read from a single sample in a study of blood T cell repertoires in COVID-19. This table comes from immunoSEQ multiplex PCR, and its TCRdb copy is limited to in-frame clones, with some not included. Here the sample spans tens of thousands of clones, around 92% being singletons. Sequencing was performed on peripheral blood. The source is a man of 80 years or more with active or convalescent COVID-19. The CDR3 runs from the conserved cysteine through the conserved F or W. D genes are given only for firm matches. Only part of the rows carry a size: once, few, many, or a class if the clone is expanded.

D gene,V gene,J gene,clone size,CDR3 protein,CDR3 DNA
-,TRBV10-3,TRBJ1-5,-,CAISENTGANQPQHF,TGTGCCATCAGTGAAAACACAGGTGCGAATCAGCCCCAGCATTTT
TRBD1,TRBV27,TRBJ2-7,-,CASSRSGGRGAEQYF,TGTGCCAGCAGCCGCTCAGGGGGCAGAGGAGCCGAGCAGTACTTC
TRBD2,TRBV7-2,TRBJ2-7,-,CASSLGLAGGLVDEQYF,TGTGCCAGCAGCTTAGGACTAGCGGGAGGCCTCGTGGACGAGCAGTACTTC
TRBD2,TRBV30,TRBJ2-1,-,CAWWMGRGEQFF,TGTGCCTGGTGGATGGGGAGGGGTGAGCAGTTCTTC
TRBD1,TRBV6-5,TRBJ2-2,few,CASGQGQGATGELFF,TGTGCCAGCGGCCAGGGGCAGGGGGCGACCGGGGAGCTGTTTTTT
-,TRBV28,TRBJ1-1,-,CASSTTRDIDEAFF,TGTGCCAGCAGTACAACCAGGGACATTGATGAAGCTTTCTTT
-,TRBV7-9,TRBJ1-5,-,CASSSETALSNQPQHF,TGTGCCAGCAGCTCTGAGACAGCCCTTAGCAATCAGCCCCAGCATTTT
-,TRBV5-4,TRBJ2-7,-,CASSLDRETYEQYF,TGTGCCAGCAGCTTGGATCGGGAAACCTACGAGCAGTACTTC
TRBD1,TRBV29-1,TRBJ2-1,-,CSVARTGGEQFF,TGCAGCGTTGCCAGGACAGGGGGTGAGCAGTTCTTC
TRBD1,TRBV19,TRBJ2-1,once,CASSLPTGGISYNEQFF,TGTGCCAGTAGTTTACCGACAGGGGGCATCTCCTACAATGAGCAGTTCTTC
TRBD1,TRBV28,TRBJ1-1,-,CASSPHRTGEAFF,TGTGCCAGCAGCCCTCATCGGACAGGGGAAGCTTTCTTT
-,TRBV7-2,TRBJ2-1,-,CASSLAAAGYNEQFF,TGTGCCAGCAGCTTAGCCGCGGCGGGGTACAATGAGCAGTTCTTC
-,TRBV2,TRBJ2-3,-,CASRGSGLRTQYF,TGTGCCAGCAGGGGTTCGGGACTCCGAACGCAGTATTTT
-,TRBV28,TRBJ2-7,-,CASRGNGQNTYEQYF,TGTGCCAGCAGGGGAAATGGACAGAATACCTACGAGCAGTACTTC
-,TRBV19,TRBJ1-1,-,CASSRANEAFF,TGTGCCAGTAGTAGGGCAAATGAAGCTTTCTTT
-,TRBV30,TRBJ1-2,-,CAWSVLQGNGYTF,TGTGCCTGGAGTGTACTGCAGGGTAATGGCTACACCTTC
-,TRBV4-3,TRBJ2-2,-,CASSQGYAAGELFF,TGCGCCAGCAGCCAAGGCTATGCTGCCGGGGAGCTGTTTTTT
-,TRBV6-5,TRBJ1-2,-,CAGRTPNYGYTF,TGTGCTGGGCGAACCCCTAACTATGGCTACACCTTC
-,TRBV21-1,TRBJ1-1,once,CASSTSGRSNEGNTEAFF,TGTGCCAGCAGCACCTCGGGCCGCAGTAACGAGGGTAACACTGAAGCTTTCTTT
TRBD2,TRBV3-1/TRBV3-2,TRBJ2-3,few,CASSQEGAQWYGRGSTDTQYF,TGTGCCAGCAGCCAAGAAGGGGCCCAGTGGTATGGGAGGGGAAGCACAGATACGCAGTATTTT